Each of the 30 T cell receptor beta chains below was sequenced from the same sample in a study of vaccination and CD4 T cells after COVID-19. Treatment in this sample: roughly 11-day PBMC culture with coronavirus spike peptide pools or control peptides (ViraFEST assay). The antigens these receptors bind are not known. Oncomine TCR Beta short-read sequencing was applied to DNA from cultured CD4+ T cells. From the PCR reads, TCRdb called clonotypes with MiXCR, one entry per CDR3 protein. The table records some 15,000 distinct CDR3 sequences, roughly two thirds of them present only once. The specimen sequenced was CD4+ T cells from blood, cultured in vitro. The receptor source for this set is a human donor who had recovered from COVID-19.

The chain carries TRBV29-1 and TRBJ2-5; 8 bases align to TRBD1. The CDR3 loop spans 13 amino acids. Germline V lookup: CDR1 SQVTM, CDR2 ANQGSEA. V dropped 4 bases and J dropped 4; count of bases not matched to a gene: 5. CDR3 DNA sequence: TGCAGCGTTGTGGCAGGGGGCGGAGAGACCCAGTACTTC. It yields the protein CSVVAGGGETQYF. Looking up the rest from reference TRBV29-1 and TRBJ2-5 gives the full variable domain: SAVISQKPSRDICQRGTSLTIQCQVDSQVTMMFWYRQQPGQSLTLIATANQGSEATYESGFVIDKFPISRPNLTFSTLTVSNMSPEDSSIYLCSVVAGGGETQYFGPGTRLLVL.

The chain carries TRBV20-1 and TRBJ2-2, with D possibly being TRBD2 (6 bases). This CDR3 has 17 amino acids. Germline CDR1 DFQATT, CDR2 SNEGSKA (reference sequence). With 2 bases removed from V and 3 bases from J, the gap between germline ends came to 19 bases. The CDR3 DNA is TGCAGTGCTAGACACTCCGGAAAGGGGACTGACACCGGGGAGCTGTTTTTT. This gives the protein CSARHSGKGTDTGELFF.

The CDR3 spells CASSAQGANYGYTF. The DNA for the CDR3 is TGTGCCAGTAGTGCGCAGGGAGCTAACTATGGCTACACCTTC. This chain joins TRBV19 and TRBJ1-2, with TRBD1 as a possible D gene (5 bases). Germline CDR1 LNHDA, CDR2 SQIVND (reference sequence). The length of the CDR3 is 14 residues. V was trimmed by 5 bases and J by 0 bases, leaving 10 bases between them.

This chain joins TRBV19 and TRBJ1-6; D uncertain. CDR1 and CDR2 from the germline V gene are LNHDA and SQIVND (reference sequence). This CDR3 has 15 amino acids. Trimming removed 3 bases at V and 8 bases at J, with 14 bases between. CDR3 DNA: TGTGCCAGTAGTATGATGGACTTATTAGATTCACCCCTCCACTTT. Translating it yields CASSMMDLLDSPLHF.

The chain has TRBV5-8 and TRBJ2-1; TRBD2 matches at 10 bases. Trimming at V came to 2 bases and at J to 7 bases, leaving 6 bases not matched to a gene. The CDR3 consists of 15 residues. CDR1 is SGHTS and CDR2 is YDEGEE in the germline V gene. CDR3 bases: TGTGCCAGCAGCTTAGGTATTAGCGGGAGGAATGAGCAGTTCTTC. Its translation: CASSLGISGRNEQFF.

V usage is TRBV10-1 and J usage is TRBJ2-7; D possibly corresponds to TRBD2 (5 bases). CDR1 WNHNN and CDR2 SYGVQD come from the germline V gene (reference sequence). The CDR3 has 15 residues. V lost 4 bases, J lost 0 bases, and 13 bases lay in between. DNA of the CDR3: TGCGCCAGCAGTGTCCAGACGGGAACCTCCTACGAGCAGTACTTC. Translated: CASSVQTGTSYEQYF.

This clonotype was seen a handful of times. This sequence joins TRBV27 and TRBJ1-1, with TRBD1 matching 8 bases. Losses at the gene ends were 5 bases for V and 4 bases for J; bases not matched to a gene: 6. Germline-derived CDR1 and CDR2 are MNHEY and SMNVEV (reference sequence). CDR3 length: 14 residues. CDR3 sequence: CASSPQGGGTEAFF. CDR3 bases: TGTGCCAGCAGTCCACAGGGGGGTGGCACTGAAGCTTTCTTT.

As DNA, the CDR3 is TGCGCCAGCACCCTTTCGGCACAGTGGGAAACGTACGAGCAGTACTTC. It specifies CASTLSAQWETYEQYF. The chain joins TRBV10-2 to TRBJ2-7, with D uncertain. V was clipped by 7 bases and J by 4 bases, with 23 bases between them. Germline loops: CDR1 WSHSY, CDR2 SAAADI. The CDR3 contains 16 residues.

The rearrangement joins TRBV29-1 to TRBJ1-2; maybe TRBD1 (6 bases). V lost 3 bases to trimming and J lost 8 bases, with 13 bases between them. Germline V gene data show CDR1 as SQVTM and CDR2 as ANQGSEA. The CDR3 has 12 amino acids. The CDR3 DNA sequence: TGCAGCGTTGAGGGGGGGGCACAAGGCTACACCTTC. This gives the protein CSVEGGAQGYTF.

This rearrangement joins TRBV5-4 to TRBJ1-2; D might be TRBD1 (5 bases). This CDR3 spans 15 amino acids. CDR1 and CDR2 (germline): SGHNT, YYREEE (reference sequence). The V end was cut by 3 bases, the J end by 1 base, with 13 bases between. The CDR3 spells CASSSGQRFNYGYTF. CDR3 nucleotides: TGTGCCAGCAGCTCGGGGCAGCGATTTAACTATGGCTACACCTTC.

This clonotype was counted between two and nine times. V and J are TRBV28 and TRBJ1-2; D perhaps matches TRBD1 (5 bases). V lost 11 bases and J 4 bases, leaving 17 bases between the germline ends. CDR3 length equals 13 residues. Germline loops: CDR1 MDHEN, CDR2 SYDVKM. CDR3 nucleotides: TGTGCCCTGGGGGGAACTTCTTTCTATGGCTACACCTTC. Translated: CALGGTSFYGYTF.

The V gene is TRBV20-1, the J gene TRBJ2-5; D uncertain. CDR1 is DFQATT, CDR2 SNEGSKA, per germline (reference sequence). This CDR3 spans 13 amino acids. The V and J ends lost 3 bases and 5 bases respectively, with 13 bases between them. The CDR3 is CSASRAGSETQYF. CDR3 bases: TGCAGTGCTAGCCGTGCTGGATCGGAGACCCAGTACTTC.

In its sample, this clonotype was seen a few times. V is TRBV7-9 and J is TRBJ1-6; D is undetermined. The CDR3 runs to 14 residues. Trimming removed 3 bases at V and 6 bases at J, with 9 bases between. Germline V gene data show CDR1 as SEHNR and CDR2 as FQNEAQ (reference sequence). The CDR3 here is CASSLGQINSPLHF. The CDR3 coding sequence is TGTGCCAGCAGCTTGGGTCAGATTAATTCACCCCTCCACTTT.

The chain is built from TRBV20-1 and TRBJ2-1, with 8 bases identical to TRBD2. Germline CDR1 is DFQATT and CDR2 is SNEGSKA (reference sequence). Trimming cost V 3 bases and J 1 base; bases outside gene matches: 5. CDR3 length equals 15 residues. The CDR3 here is CSARGGGPSYNEQFF. CDR3 DNA: TGCAGTGCTAGGGGCGGGGGGCCGTCCTACAATGAGCAGTTCTTC.

J is TRBJ1-2 and V is TRBV7-8; 8 nucleotides line up with TRBD1. V was pared by 5 bases and J by 8 bases, with 13 bases of the junction left unmatched. This CDR3 has 15 amino acids. The germline V gene encodes CDR1 SGHVS and CDR2 FQNEAQ. In nucleotides, the CDR3 is TGTGCCAGCAGCATTGGGACAGGCATCGGGGTCGGCTACACCTTC. The encoded protein is CASSIGTGIGVGYTF.

V gene TRBV6-1 combines with J gene TRBJ1-2, with 7 bases that match TRBD1. Trimming removed 8 bases from V and 4 bases from J; junction bases left unmatched: 22. Germline V gene lookup returns CDR1 MNHNS and CDR2 SASEGT. The CDR3 runs to 18 residues. The CDR3 reads CASATFRTSSGTVYGYTF. DNA for the CDR3: TGTGCCAGCGCAACATTTAGAACCTCCTCCGGGACAGTCTATGGCTACACCTTC.

The rearrangement links TRBV7-3 to TRBJ1-5; weak D call: TRBD1 (5 bases). Trimming left V 3 bases short and J 5 bases short, with 8 bases between. The CDR3 totals 13 residues. Germline loops: CDR1 SGHTA, CDR2 FQGTGA. DNA of the CDR3: TGTGCCAGCAGCTTGGGGGGGGATCAGCCCCAGCATTTT. Residues: CASSLGGDQPQHF.

The chain combines TRBV6-2 or TRBV6-3 with TRBJ2-1; D gene uncertain. The ends were cut back, 2 bases at V and 10 bases at J, with 9 bases in the middle. The CDR3 is 12 amino acids. From germline, CDR1 is MNHEY and CDR2 SVGEGT. The CDR3 is CASSYQWNEQFF. CDR3 DNA: TGTGCCAGCAGTTACCAGTGGAACGAGCAGTTCTTC.

The CDR3 region is CSASVSGGPSYEQYF. The CDR3 DNA reads as TGCAGTGCTAGCGTCAGCGGGGGGCCCTCCTACGAGCAGTACTTC. The V and J genes are TRBV20-1 and TRBJ2-7, with TRBD2 identical over 9 bases. Losses at the gene ends were 3 bases for V and 0 bases for J; bases not matched to a gene: 6. The CDR3 sequence is 15 residues long. Germline lookup yields CDR1 DFQATT and CDR2 SNEGSKA (reference sequence).

The CDR3 DNA follows: TGTGCCAGCAGCTCACAAGCGGGGGCAAGCTCCTACAATGAGCAGTTCTTC. It specifies CASSSQAGASSYNEQFF. The chain employs TRBV7-2 and TRBJ2-1, with 8 bases matching TRBD2. With 4 bases clipped from V and 0 bases from J, the junction kept 8 bases outside the gene matches. This CDR3 has 17 amino acids. Germline V CDR1 and CDR2: SGHTA, FQGNSA.

CDR3 nucleotide sequence: TGCGGCTTAGGGGACCAAGAGACCCAGTACTTC. Its translation: CGLGDQETQYF. The chain is built from TRBV20-1 and TRBJ2-5; D possibly corresponds to TRBD1 (5 bases). This CDR3 is built from 11 residues. Germline V CDR1 and CDR2: DFQATT, SNEGSKA (reference sequence).

This sequence joins TRBV20-1 and TRBJ1-5; possible D gene TRBD1, 5 bases. Between the trimmed V and J ends, which lost 2 bases and 1 base, there was a span of 6 bases. This CDR3 is built from 13 residues. From germline, CDR1 is DFQATT and CDR2 SNEGSKA (reference sequence). CDR3 bases: TGCAGTGCTAGAAGGGACAGCAATCAGCCCCAGCATTTT. It specifies CSARRDSNQPQHF.

V gene TRBV21-1 combines with J gene TRBJ1-5. TRBV21-1 is labeled a pseudogene. The CDR3 runs to 18 residues. The CDR3 bases are TGTGCCAGCAGCAACGTTATAACCTGGCCGGTCAGCAATCAGCCCCAGCATTTT. As protein: CASSNVITWPVSNQPQHF.

The chain uses TRBV19 and TRBJ2-3; D is possibly TRBD1 or TRBD2 (5 bases each). CDR1 and CDR2 (germline): LNHDA, SQIVND (reference sequence). Trimming left V 7 bases short and J 1 base short, with 15 bases between. This CDR3 has 15 residues. CDR3 nucleotide sequence: TGTGCCAGTACCGCCTATGGGGGACGCACAGATACGCAGTATTTT. It codes for CASTAYGGRTDTQYF.

As DNA, the CDR3 is TGTGCCAGCAGGGCCGGGACTAGCGCGGTCTACGAGCAGTACTTC. This translates into CASRAGTSAVYEQYF. V is TRBV6-1 and J is TRBJ2-7, with 10 nucleotides matching TRBD2. The V gene end was trimmed by 6 bases and the J gene end by 3 bases; junction bases not matched to a gene: 8. The CDR3 is 15 amino acids. Germline CDR1 is MNHNS and CDR2 is SASEGT.

The V and J genes are TRBV29-1 and TRBJ2-7; D is uncertain. The CDR3 contains 13 residues. The germline V gene encodes CDR1 SQVTM and CDR2 ANQGSEA. V was trimmed by 6 bases and J by 3 bases, leaving 15 bases between them. CDR3 DNA sequence: TGCAGCGTGGGGTTGGCTACGGGCTACGAGCAGTACTTC. Its translation is CSVGLATGYEQYF.

The chain combines TRBV27 with TRBJ2-1; D is uncertain. Trimming took off 3 bases at V and 7 bases at J, with 13 bases between the two ends. Germline V gene sequence: CDR1 MNHEY, CDR2 SMNVEV (reference sequence). CDR3 length: 14 residues. CDR3 sequence: CASSFLGGANEQFF. The CDR3 coding sequence is TGTGCCAGCAGTTTTCTGGGCGGAGCAAATGAGCAGTTCTTC.

This clonotype was counted once. V is TRBV7-9 and J is TRBJ2-3; D gene unclear. Per the germline V gene, CDR1 is SEHNR and CDR2 is FQNEAQ (reference sequence). The length of the CDR3 is 13 residues. The V gene lost 5 bases and the J gene lost 0 bases, with 6 bases spanning the gap. This chain's CDR3 is CASSLSSTDTQYF. The CDR3 DNA is TGTGCCAGCAGCCTCAGTAGCACAGATACGCAGTATTTT.

V usage is TRBV5-4 and J usage is TRBJ1-6; maybe TRBD1 (5 bases). The length of the CDR3 is 15 residues. Between the trimmed V and J ends, which lost 4 bases and 10 bases, there was a span of 18 bases. CDR1 and CDR2 from the germline V gene are SGHNT and YYREEE (reference sequence). The CDR3 coding sequence is TGTGCCAGCAGCGAAACGACAGACGTAAGATCACCCCTCCACTTT. It is translated as CASSETTDVRSPLHF.

This sequence joins TRBV9 and TRBJ2-5, with D unresolved. V was clipped by 0 bases and J by 6 bases, with 9 bases between them. Germline V lookup: CDR1 SGDLS, CDR2 YYNGEE. The CDR3 runs 13 residues. CDR3 in DNA: TGTGCCAGCAGCGTAGGGGGTGGGAAGACCCAGTACTTC. This gives the protein CASSVGGGKTQYF.